A single sample is the source of the 16 T cell receptor beta chains below, sequenced in a study of cytomegalovirus exposure and HLA in healthy donors. The PCR was carried out with 60 Vbeta primers and 13 Jbeta primers. Method: immunoSEQ multiplex PCR; TCRdb's copy keeps in-frame clones and lacks some. Among 100,000 or so clones, 74% were seen once, and the ten largest hold approximately 2%. The sequenced sample was PBMCs. These receptors came from a human donor in good health.

Points on this clone: Different DNA sequences within this sample yield the same CDR3. The CDR3 is CASSGGQSYEQYF. The CDR3 DNA follows: TGTGCCAGCAGTGGGGGACAATCCTACGAGCAGTACTTC. V and J are TRBV2 and TRBJ2-7; perhaps TRBD1 as D (6 bases). From germline, CDR1 is SNHLY and CDR2 FYNNEI. CDR3 length equals 13 residues. V was clipped by 4 bases and J by 1 base, with 8 bases between them.

The genes are TRBV28 and TRBJ2-5, with 10 bases matching TRBD1. There are 15 residues in the CDR3. With V trimmed by 3 bases and J by 5 bases, 6 bases remained unmatched. The germline V gene has CDR1 MDHEN and CDR2 SYDVKM. Here the CDR3 reads CASSFDRGRGETQYF. Written as DNA, the CDR3 is TGTGCCAGCAGTTTTGACAGGGGGCGAGGGGAGACCCAGTACTTC.

This clone was counted a few times. The chain employs TRBV9 and TRBJ2-3; 7 nucleotides agree with TRBD2. V lost 1 base and J lost 4; bases outside the gene matches: 9. Germline V gene sequence: CDR1 SGDLS, CDR2 YYNGEE. The CDR3 covers 16 residues. CDR3 sequence (DNA): TGTGCCAGCAGCGTACACCCGACTAGCCCGGCAGATACGCAGTATTTT. Translated: CASSVHPTSPADTQYF. Based on the CDR3 plus reference TRBV9 and TRBJ2-3, the full variable domain is DSGVTQTPKHLITATGQRVTLRCSPRSGDLSVYWYQQSLDQGLQFLIQYYNGEERAKGNILERFSAQQFPDLHSELNLSSLELGDSALYFCASSVHPTSPADTQYFGPGTRLTVL.

V and J are TRBV6-4 and TRBJ1-1; TRBD1 agrees at 8 bases. Germline CDR1 MRHNA, CDR2 SNTAGT. Trimming at V came to 3 bases and at J to 7 bases, leaving 10 bases not matched to a gene. This CDR3 is 15 amino acids long. Here the CDR3 DNA reads TGTGCCAGCAGTGAAGGGAGGACAGGGAGGGGTGAAGCTTTCTTT. Its translation is CASSEGRTGRGEAFF.

The genes are TRBV28 and TRBJ2-1, with 7 positions matching TRBD2. V trimming: 6 bases; J trimming: 4 bases; junction bases outside the gene matches: 9. This CDR3 has 15 amino acids. The germline CDR1 and CDR2 sequences are MDHEN and SYDVKM. The CDR3 spells CASRDGGSYYNEQFF. The CDR3 DNA follows: TGTGCCAGCAGGGATGGCGGGAGCTATTACAATGAGCAGTTCTTC.

This chain connects TRBV10-3 to TRBJ2-1; tentatively, D is TRBD1 (8 bases). This CDR3 is built from 16 residues. The V end lost 10 bases, the J end lost 5 bases, and 24 bases lay between the germline ends. From germline, CDR1 is ENHRY and CDR2 SYGVKD. The CDR3 DNA follows: TGTGCCACCAACTACCCGGGGGGACAGGAAAACAATGAGCAGTTCTTC. Translation: CATNYPGGQENNEQFF.

The chain is built from TRBV28 and TRBJ2-1; 9 bases align to TRBD2. J lost 0 bases, V lost 6 bases, and 18 bases had no gene match. The germline CDR1 and CDR2 sequences are MDHEN and SYDVKM. This CDR3 spans 20 amino acids. In nucleotides, the CDR3 is TGTGCCAGCAGGGACCTTTGGTCCGTCCTAGCGGGGTACTCCTACAATGAGCAGTTCTTC. It yields the protein CASRDLWSVLAGYSYNEQFF.

The chain uses TRBV5-1 and TRBJ2-7; 7 nucleotides line up with TRBD1. Germline V gene data show CDR1 as SGHRS and CDR2 as YFSETQ. Losses at the gene ends were 0 bases for V and 2 bases for J; bases not matched to a gene: 5. The CDR3 runs 15 residues. CDR3 sequence reads: CASSLARDRPYEQYF. The CDR3 DNA follows: TGCGCCAGCAGCTTGGCCCGGGACAGACCCTACGAGCAGTACTTC.

The chain employs TRBV9 and TRBJ2-1; D ambiguous. Germline V gives CDR1 SGDLS, CDR2 YYNGEE. CDR3 length equals 13 residues. The V end lost 2 bases, the J end lost 9 bases, and 12 bases lay between the germline ends. The CDR3 DNA is TGTGCCAGCAGCGTCGTCTCCCGCGCTGAGCAGTTCTTC. As protein: CASSVVSRAEQFF.

The rearrangement joins TRBV19 to TRBJ1-2; tentative D call: TRBD1 (5 bases). There are 16 residues in the CDR3. CDR1 and CDR2 from the germline V gene are LNHDA and SQIVND (reference sequence). V lost 6 bases, J lost 0 bases, and 17 bases lay in between. The chain's CDR3 is CASRPGVAGANYGYTF. CDR3 sequence (DNA): TGTGCCAGTAGACCGGGGGTGGCAGGAGCTAACTATGGCTACACCTTC.

This clone was seen more than once but under ten times. The chain carries TRBV7-9 and TRBJ1-5; 9 bases map to TRBD1. In germline, CDR1 is SEHNR, CDR2 FQNEAQ (reference sequence). With V trimmed by 5 bases and J by 0 bases, 5 bases remained unmatched. CDR3 length: 16 residues. The CDR3 spells CASSLGTGNSNQPQHF. The CDR3 DNA sequence: TGTGCCAGCAGCCTGGGGACAGGGAATAGCAATCAGCCCCAGCATTTT.

This chain joins TRBV10-3 and TRBJ2-7; tentatively, D is TRBD1 (6 bases). The CDR3 extends over 15 amino acids. The V and J ends lost 3 bases and 7 bases respectively, with 19 bases between them. CDR1 is ENHRY and CDR2 is SYGVKD in the germline V gene. The chain's CDR3 is CAISDLTGTPGEQYF. CDR3 nucleotides: TGTGCCATCAGTGATCTTACAGGGACCCCTGGTGAGCAGTACTTC.

The gene calls are TRBV15 and TRBJ1-3; D gene ambiguous. CDR3 length equals 15 residues. Germline V lookup: CDR1 LNHNV, CDR2 YYDKDF (reference sequence). V was shortened by 5 bases and J by 0 bases, with 11 bases between the two germline ends. For the CDR3, the DNA is TGTGCCACCAGCTTGGGCAGCAACTCTGGAAACACCATATATTTT. Protein sequence: CATSLGSNSGNTIYF.

This sequence joins TRBV5-6 and TRBJ1-2; unclear D gene. The ends were cut back, 6 bases at V and 9 bases at J, with 15 bases in the middle. Germline lookup yields CDR1 SGHDT and CDR2 YYEEEE. This CDR3 spans 12 amino acids. DNA for the CDR3: TGTGCCAGCACATACAGTGTTGAGAGCTACACCTTC. This encodes CASTYSVESYTF.

This clone is labeled as medium-sized. The rearrangement uses TRBV6-1 and TRBJ2-6, with a weak D call TRBD1 (5 bases). The CDR3 runs 15 residues. V was trimmed by 4 bases and J by 3 bases, leaving 10 bases between them. Germline-derived CDR1 and CDR2 are MNHNS and SASEGT. CDR3 sequence reads: CASSASQGGANVLTF. Here the CDR3 DNA reads TGTGCCAGCAGTGCGTCTCAGGGTGGGGCCAACGTCCTGACTTTC.

The V and J genes are TRBV7-8 and TRBJ1-2; D perhaps matches TRBD1 (6 bases). V lost 5 bases to trimming and J lost 4 bases, with 14 bases between them. Germline CDR1 SGHVS, CDR2 FQNEAQ. The CDR3 runs to 14 residues. In DNA, the CDR3 is TGTGCCAGCAGCCTCTCCGGGACATTCTATGGCTACACCTTC. Translated: CASSLSGTFYGYTF.